The text below deals with one T cell receptor (beta chain). The antigen remains unidentified. Assay used: immunoSEQ multiplex PCR; TCRdb lists only in-frame clones, some missing. The sample shows about 66,000 clones, around 83% of them seen only once. On cycle 4 day 1 and cycle 7 day 1, as well as at baseline, blood was sampled. This CDR3 contains 15 residues. The V gene end was trimmed by 5 bases and the J gene end by 2 bases; junction bases not matched to a gene: 6. The V gene's germline CDR1 is SEHNR and CDR2 FQNEAQ (reference sequence). This entry belongs to a study of OX40 agonist ivuxolimab in advanced cancers. At the level of the study: Dose-escalation cases comprised hepatocellular carcinoma, melanoma, renal cell or head and neck cancer. Study findings and constraints: No determination was made of the antigen specificity of the expanded peripheral T cells. Circulating CD4+ and CD8+ T cells showed clonal expansion by week 6 at 0.1 to 3.0 mg/kg.

The sequence was obtained from an adult with an advanced solid tumor such as melanoma, head and neck, liver or kidney cancer. The sequenced sample was CD4+ or CD8+ T cells sorted from blood, obtained in a trial of the OX40 agonist ivuxolimab. The chain employs TRBV7-9 and TRBJ1-1, with TRBD1 matching over 9 bases. The chain's CDR3 is CASSAQGAANTEAFF. The CDR3, as DNA: TGTGCCAGCAGCGCACAGGGGGCCGCTAACACTGAAGCTTTCTTT. Full variable domain (rest looked up from reference TRBV7-9 and TRBJ1-1): DTGVSQNPRHKITKRGQNVTFRCDPISEHNRLYWYRQTLGQGPEFLTYFQNEAQLEKSRLLSDRFSAERPKGSFSTLEIQRTEQGDSAMYLCASSAQGAANTEAFFGQGTRLTVV.